Listed here are 15 T cell receptor beta chains from one sample, sequenced in a study of blood T cell repertoires in COVID-19. Assay used: immunoSEQ multiplex PCR; TCRdb lists only in-frame clones, some missing. The sample holds 250,000 or so clones, approximately 90% seen once. The material sequenced was PBMCs or T cells enriched from blood (not recorded which). The receptors come from a woman aged 25 to 39 with acute COVID-19.

This clone was seen only once. This chain joins TRBV15 and TRBJ1-2; D unresolved. In germline, CDR1 is LNHNV, CDR2 YYDKDF (reference sequence). CDR3 length: 13 amino acids. Trimming left V 4 bases short and J 0 bases short, with 6 bases between. This CDR3 reads CATSMPANYGYTF. The CDR3 nucleotides are TGTGCCACCAGCATGCCAGCTAACTATGGCTACACCTTC.

The chain is built from TRBV3-1 (or the pseudogene TRBV3-2) and TRBJ1-4, with 7 bases aligning to TRBD1. The CDR3 extends over 16 amino acids. V trimming: 3 bases; J trimming: 6 bases; junction bases outside the gene matches: 10. Germline V gives CDR1 LGHDT, CDR2 YNNKEL (reference sequence). Here the CDR3 reads CASSHSLGGGDEKLFF. The CDR3 nucleotides read TGTGCCAGCAGCCACTCCTTAGGAGGGGGCGATGAAAAACTGTTTTTT.

The rearrangement uses TRBV9 and TRBJ1-4, with 8 bases lining up with TRBD1. Germline V lookup: CDR1 SGDLS, CDR2 YYNGEE. The CDR3 extends over 15 amino acids. V was clipped by 3 bases and J by 7 bases; unmatched bases: 8. DNA of the CDR3: TGTGCCAGCAGCGCCGAGACAGGGGTTGGTGAAAAACTGTTTTTT. The encoded protein is CASSAETGVGEKLFF.

V is TRBV3-1 (or the pseudogene TRBV3-2) and J is TRBJ2-2, with D possibly TRBD1 on 6 matching bases. Trimming stripped 4 bases from V and 0 bases from J, with 18 bases between. The CDR3 is 18 amino acids. The germline gives CDR1 LGHDT, CDR2 YNNKEL (reference sequence). The CDR3: CASSPNIRQGSNTGELFF. CDR3 sequence (DNA): TGTGCCAGCAGCCCTAACATACGGCAGGGGTCGAACACCGGGGAGCTGTTTTTT.

This clone has only one observation. V gene TRBV9 combines with J gene TRBJ2-1, with D possibly being TRBD2 (5 bases). This CDR3 contains 18 residues. Germline-derived CDR1 and CDR2 are SGDLS and YYNGEE. V was shortened by 3 bases and J by 3 bases, with 22 bases between the two germline ends. CDR3 region: CASSAPSFAGDIYNEQFF. The CDR3 DNA follows: TGTGCCAGCAGCGCCCCCTCGTTTGCGGGTGATATCTACAATGAGCAGTTCTTC.

The chain carries TRBV9 and TRBJ2-5; 12 bases map to TRBD2. The CDR3 spans 14 residues. CDR1 and CDR2 (germline): SGDLS, YYNGEE. V dropped 3 bases and J dropped 4; count of bases not matched to a gene: 1. The CDR3 region is CASSGGLAGETQYF. DNA for the CDR3: TGTGCCAGCAGCGGGGGACTAGCGGGAGAGACCCAGTACTTC.

As concerns this clone: Compared with germline, one end of the junction differs, possibly owing to a read error. CDR3 coding DNA: TGCGCCAGCAGGTTGGGACCTGGGACAGTCCCTAGCACAGATACGCAGTATTTT. Amino acids: CASRLGPGTVPSTDTQYF. This chain uses TRBV5-1 with TRBJ2-3, with 7 bases aligning to TRBD1. This CDR3 is 18 amino acids long. Germline-derived CDR1 and CDR2 are SGHRS and YFSETQ.

V is TRBV19 and J is TRBJ2-3; 8 positions match TRBD2. CDR3 length: 17 amino acids. V gave up 3 bases and J gave up 3 bases; unmatched junction bases: 11. Germline V CDR1 and CDR2: LNHDA, SQIVND (reference sequence). The CDR3 loop reads CASSISSPGGLTDTQYF. DNA for the CDR3: TGTGCCAGTAGTATCTCCTCCCCGGGAGGGTTGACAGATACGCAGTATTTT.

The genes are TRBV19 and TRBJ1-5; weak D call: TRBD1 (6 bases). This CDR3 has 14 residues. Germline V gene data show CDR1 as LNHDA and CDR2 as SQIVND (reference sequence). Trimming took off 5 bases at V and 4 bases at J, with 12 bases between the two ends. The CDR3, as DNA: TGTGCCAGTAGTCTCCGGACAGATAATCAGCCCCAGCATTTT. Its protein product is CASSLRTDNQPQHF.

This chain uses TRBV27 with TRBJ2-7; maybe TRBD2 (5 bases). Germline CDR1 is MNHEY and CDR2 is SMNVEV (reference sequence). V was trimmed by 6 bases and J by 6 bases, leaving 12 bases between them. There are 12 residues in the CDR3. CDR3 protein: CASSGGPFEQYF. The CDR3 bases are TGTGCCAGCAGCGGAGGACCTTTCGAGCAGTACTTC.

The V gene is TRBV25-1, the J gene TRBJ2-7; D gene uncertain. Trimming removed 7 bases at V and 3 bases at J, with 13 bases between. This CDR3 region has 13 residues. Per germline, CDR1 MGHDK and CDR2 SYGVNS. CDR3 in DNA: TGTGCCAGCAAGCGAGGAGTAGACTACGAGCAGTACTTC. This codes for CASKRGVDYEQYF.

The chain has TRBV28 and TRBJ1-6, with TRBD1 as a possible D gene (5 bases). Germline assignment: CDR1 MDHEN and CDR2 SYDVKM. CDR3 length: 17 amino acids. Trimming stripped 5 bases from V and 5 bases from J, with 19 bases between. The CDR3 DNA reads as TGTGCCAGCAGTCCATCCGGGACTCCCGGAGATAATTCACCCCTCCACTTT. Translation gives CASSPSGTPGDNSPLHF.

The chain has TRBV18 and TRBJ1-6, with D uncertain. This CDR3 comprises 13 residues. V was clipped by 2 bases and J by 11 bases, with 10 bases between them. Germline CDR1 reads KGHSH; CDR2 reads LQKENI. The CDR3 spells CASSPEGQAPLHF. The CDR3 region has the DNA TGTGCCAGCTCACCAGAAGGTCAGGCACCCCTCCACTTT.

About this clone itself: Possible read error: a much larger clone is one base away. The chain recombines TRBV6-4 with TRBJ2-2; TRBD2 agrees at 8 bases. The CDR3 is 15 residues long. V shed 0 bases, J shed 3 bases, and the junction held 0 bases outside the gene matches. The germline CDR1 and CDR2 sequences are MRHNA and SNTAGT. CDR3 sequence (DNA): TGTGCCAGCAGTGACTCTAGCGGGGACACCGGGGAGCTGTTTTTT. Translated, it gives CASSDSSGDTGELFF.

This clone has just one count. The chain recombines TRBV14 with TRBJ2-7; D might be TRBD1 (6 bases). This CDR3 is 16 amino acids long. Germline V gene lookup returns CDR1 SGHDN and CDR2 FVKESK. V dropped 5 bases and J dropped 2 bases, with 19 bases sitting between them. CDR3 region: CASSLAFRDIPYEQYF. CDR3 nucleotides: TGTGCCAGCAGCTTGGCATTTAGGGACATACCCTACGAGCAGTACTTC. Full variable domain (outside the CDR3, taken from reference TRBV14 and TRBJ2-7): EAGVTQFPSHSVIEKGQTVTLRCDPISGHDNLYWYRRVMGKEIKFLLHFVKESKQDESGMPNNRFLAERTGGTYSTLKVQPAELEDSGVYFCASSLAFRDIPYEQYFGPGTRLTVT.